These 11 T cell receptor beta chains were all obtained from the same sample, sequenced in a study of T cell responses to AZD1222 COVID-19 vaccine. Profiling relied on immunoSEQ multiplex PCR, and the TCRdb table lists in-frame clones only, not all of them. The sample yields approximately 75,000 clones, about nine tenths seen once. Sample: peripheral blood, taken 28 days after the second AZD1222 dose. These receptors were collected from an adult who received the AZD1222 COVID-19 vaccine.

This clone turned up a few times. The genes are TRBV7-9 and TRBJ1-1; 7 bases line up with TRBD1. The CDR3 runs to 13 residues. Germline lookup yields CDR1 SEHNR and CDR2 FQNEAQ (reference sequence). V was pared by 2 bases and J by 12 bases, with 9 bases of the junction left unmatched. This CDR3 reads CASSLPDREGTFF. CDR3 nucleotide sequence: TGTGCCAGCAGCTTACCCGACAGGGAGGGTACTTTCTTT.

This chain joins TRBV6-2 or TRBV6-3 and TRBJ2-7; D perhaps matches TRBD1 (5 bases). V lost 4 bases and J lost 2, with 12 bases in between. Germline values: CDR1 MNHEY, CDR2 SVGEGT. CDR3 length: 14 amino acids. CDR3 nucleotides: TGTGCCAGCAGTTTTGGAACAGGCCCCTACGAGCAGTACTTC. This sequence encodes CASSFGTGPYEQYF.

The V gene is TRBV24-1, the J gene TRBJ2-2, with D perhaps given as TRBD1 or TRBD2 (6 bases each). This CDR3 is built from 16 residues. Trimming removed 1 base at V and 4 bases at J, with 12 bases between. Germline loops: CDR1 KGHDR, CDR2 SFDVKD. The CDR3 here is CATSDLTSRGTGELFF. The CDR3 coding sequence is TGTGCCACCAGTGATTTAACTAGCAGGGGCACCGGGGAGCTGTTTTTT.

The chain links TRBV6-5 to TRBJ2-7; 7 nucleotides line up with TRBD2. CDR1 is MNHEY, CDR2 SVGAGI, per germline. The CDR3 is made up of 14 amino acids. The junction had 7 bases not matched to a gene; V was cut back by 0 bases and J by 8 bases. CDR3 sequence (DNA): TGTGCCAGCAGTTACTCGAGGTGGGGGGGAAAGCAGTACTTC. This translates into CASSYSRWGGKQYF.

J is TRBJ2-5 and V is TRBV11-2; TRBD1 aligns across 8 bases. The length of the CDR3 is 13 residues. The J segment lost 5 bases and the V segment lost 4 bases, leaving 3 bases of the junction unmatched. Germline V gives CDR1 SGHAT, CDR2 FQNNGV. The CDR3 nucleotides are TGTGCCAGCAGCTCAGGGGGCAGGGAGACCCAGTACTTC. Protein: CASSSGGRETQYF.

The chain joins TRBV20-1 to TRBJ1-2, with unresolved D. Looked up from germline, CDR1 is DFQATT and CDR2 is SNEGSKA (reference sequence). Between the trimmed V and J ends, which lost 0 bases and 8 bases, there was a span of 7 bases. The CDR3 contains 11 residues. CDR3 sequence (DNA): TGCAGTGCTAGAGATCCGGGGGGCTACACCTTC. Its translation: CSARDPGGYTF.

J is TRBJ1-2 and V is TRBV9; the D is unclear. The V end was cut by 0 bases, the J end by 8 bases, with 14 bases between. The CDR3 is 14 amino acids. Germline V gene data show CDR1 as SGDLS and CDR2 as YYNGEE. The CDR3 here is CASSVDARAGGYTF. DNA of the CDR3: TGTGCCAGCAGCGTAGACGCGCGAGCGGGCGGCTACACCTTC.

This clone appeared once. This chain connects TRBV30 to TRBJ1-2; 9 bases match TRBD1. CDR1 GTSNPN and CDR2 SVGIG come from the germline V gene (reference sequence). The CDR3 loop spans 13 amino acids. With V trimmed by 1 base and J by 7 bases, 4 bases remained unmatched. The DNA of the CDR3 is TGTGCCTGGAGTGGGACAGGGGAGGGTGGCTACACCTTC. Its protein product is CAWSGTGEGGYTF.

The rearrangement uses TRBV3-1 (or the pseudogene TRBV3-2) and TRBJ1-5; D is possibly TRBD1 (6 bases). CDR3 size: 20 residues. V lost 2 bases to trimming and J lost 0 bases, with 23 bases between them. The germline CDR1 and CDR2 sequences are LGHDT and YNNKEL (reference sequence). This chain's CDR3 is CASSQFPQGKVWDSNQPQHF. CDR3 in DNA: TGTGCCAGCAGCCAATTTCCTCAGGGGAAAGTTTGGGATAGCAATCAGCCCCAGCATTTT.

The CDR3 protein is CASSRGSPRSSYEQYF. The CDR3 DNA sequence: TGTGCCAGCTCACGAGGGAGTCCTAGGAGCTCCTACGAGCAGTACTTC. The chain carries TRBV18 and TRBJ2-7; D possibly corresponds to TRBD2 (5 bases). Germline loops: CDR1 KGHSH, CDR2 LQKENI. V was clipped by 4 bases and J by 0 bases, with 16 bases between them. CDR3 length equals 16 residues.

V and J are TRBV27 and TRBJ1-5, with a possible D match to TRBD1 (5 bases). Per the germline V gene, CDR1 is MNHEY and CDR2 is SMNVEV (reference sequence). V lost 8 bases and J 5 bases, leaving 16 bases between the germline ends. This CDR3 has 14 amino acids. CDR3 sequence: CASAENPRDQPQHF. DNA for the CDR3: TGTGCCAGCGCCGAAAACCCCAGGGATCAGCCCCAGCATTTT.